The clone carrying this TCR beta chain was picked up many times. The antigen remains undetermined. The CDR3 covers 12 residues. Trimming shortened V by 5 bases and J by 0 bases, and 8 bases separated the two germline ends. Germline-derived CDR1 and CDR2 are SQVTM and ANQGSEA. The data are from a study of T cells in Graves' hyperthyroidism and ophthalmopathy. Study-wide points: Classification by a 13 V-J model distinguished ophthalmopathy from stable hyperthyroidism.

TCR beta CDR3 sequences were amplified from RNA transcripts. The primer set for the first-round RT-PCR of the TCR CDR3 was HTBI. TCRdb processed the multiplex PCR reads anew with MiXCR; each CDR3 protein has one entry. The top ten clones hold about 30% of a sample with hundreds of thousands of distinct CDR3 sequences, 14% to 15% of them seen once. The hyperthyroidism patients had all been newly diagnosed, and their disease duration was under 2 months. Their ages ranged from 18 to 65 years. It was uncontrolled infection, other autoimmune disease, pregnancy or lactation that excluded patients. Thyroid ultrasound and orbital computed tomography, with clinical symptoms and serum thyroxine and TRAb, informed diagnoses.

The sequencing sample was made of blood. This sequence joins TRBV29-1 and TRBJ2-7; D is unresolved. The receptor's source is a woman aged 30 to 39 with Graves' hyperthyroidism. CDR3 in amino acids: CSVSASSYEQYF. In DNA, the CDR3 is TGCAGCGTTTCAGCGAGCTCCTACGAGCAGTACTTC.